What follows describes a single T cell receptor beta chain. Its antigen is unidentified. The authors loaded about 200 ng DNA, roughly 27,000 T cell genomes, into sorted-subset replicate PCRs. Profiling relied on immunoSEQ multiplex PCR, and the TCRdb table lists in-frame clones only, not all of them. The sample lists roughly 2.5 million clones; just over 90% were seen once. This CDR3 has 15 amino acids. J gave up 2 bases and V 4 bases, and 3 bases lay outside the gene matches. In germline, CDR1 is MDHEN, CDR2 SYDVKM. This record comes from a study of shared clonotypes between healthy human individuals. Points from the study as a whole: Donor scarcity curtailed the genetic and exposure-history diversity represented herein.

Every one of the donors was a Caucasian adult that lived in Nashville, Tennessee. This rearrangement joins TRBV28 to TRBJ2-1, with 9 positions matching TRBD1. The sequence came from a man younger than 35 in good health. What was sequenced was naive CD4+ T cells sorted from blood. Subset reported: CD45RA+ positively selected. The DNA of the CDR3 is TGTGCCAGCAGTTACGACAGGGGGGCCTACAATGAGCAGTTCTTC. Its translation: CASSYDRGAYNEQFF.